This record covers a single T cell receptor beta chain. The antigen is not known. cDNA prepared by RNA extraction and subsequent reverse transcription served as the template for sequencing. Assay used: immunoSEQ multiplex PCR; TCRdb lists only in-frame clones, some missing. The table lists 150,000 to 200,000 clones, about 54% of them singletons. This record belongs to a study of CD8+ T cells in alopecia areata. Regarding the study as a whole: Patients shared TCRs less clearly than mice did, possibly owing to HLA.

PBMC-derived CD4+ and CD8+ T cells were sorted. The sequencing input was CD4+ T cells sorted from blood. This sequence was found in a human donor in good health.

This chain's CDR3 is CASSQADRGGSGANVLTF. CDR3 bases: TGTGCCAGCAGCCAAGCCGACAGGGGAGGCTCTGGGGCCAACGTCCTGACTTTC. The J gene is TRBJ2-6, the V gene TRBV4-2, with TRBD1 identical over 8 bases. V lost 1 base and J lost 0; bases outside the gene matches: 5. This CDR3 is built from 18 residues. The germline V gene encodes CDR1 LGHNA and CDR2 YNFKEQ.